These 8 T cell receptor beta chains originate from one sample sequenced in a study of cytomegalovirus exposure and HLA in healthy donors. Primers for the PCR totalled 60 Vbeta and 13 Jbeta. The data were produced by immunoSEQ multiplex PCR, yet TCRdb's version contains in-frame clones alone and is incomplete. Of approximately 150,000 clones detected, around 85% appear once; the ten largest clones hold 0.75% to 0.95%. The material sequenced was PBMCs. The receptors were sampled from a woman under 40 in good health and CMV-seronegative.

The rearrangement joins TRBV27 to TRBJ2-7; 8 bases match TRBD2. The trim removed 6 bases at V and 2 bases at J, leaving 9 bases unmatched. This CDR3 has 15 amino acids. CDR1 is MNHEY, CDR2 SMNVEV, per germline (reference sequence). CDR3 in amino acids: CASRYSGELTYEQYF. The CDR3 bases are TGTGCCAGCAGGTATAGCGGGGAACTGACCTACGAGCAGTACTTC.

J is TRBJ2-4 and V is TRBV5-1; 7 positions match TRBD1. The CDR3 is made up of 15 amino acids. V was pared by 2 bases and J by 0 bases, with 2 bases of the junction left unmatched. Germline CDR1 reads SGHRS; CDR2 reads YFSETQ. The CDR3 spells CASSLTGEAKNIQYF. The DNA for the CDR3 is TGCGCCAGCAGCTTAACAGGGGAAGCCAAAAACATTCAGTACTTC.

As regards this clone: It is likely a read error, because the conserved phenylalanine at the end of the CDR3 is missing. This chain uses TRBV5-4 with TRBJ2-2, with a tentative D call TRBD2 (7 bases). V lost 4 bases, J lost 6 bases, and 13 bases lay in between. The CDR3 is 14 amino acids. CDR1 is SGHNT, CDR2 YYREEE, per germline (reference sequence). For the CDR3, the DNA is TGTGCCAGCAGCCTCGGGGGGCCTGCCGGGGAGCTGTTTGTT. Residues: CASSLGGPAGELFV.

This chain links TRBV28 with TRBJ2-7, with D possibly being TRBD1 (6 bases). The length of the CDR3 is 17 residues. V lost 5 bases to trimming and J lost 0 bases, with 20 bases between them. Germline V CDR1 and CDR2: MDHEN, SYDVKM. CDR3 residues: CASSRPFPGTTSYEQYF. CDR3 coding DNA: TGTGCCAGCAGTCGACCTTTTCCCGGGACAACCTCCTACGAGCAGTACTTC.

The genes are TRBV28 and TRBJ2-7; TRBD1 aligns across 9 bases. V trimming: 5 bases; J trimming: 11 bases; junction bases outside the gene matches: 4. CDR3 length: 11 amino acids. The germline V gene has CDR1 MDHEN and CDR2 SYDVKM. CDR3 residues: CASSRTGDKYF. In DNA, the CDR3 is TGTGCCAGCAGTCGGACAGGGGATAAGTACTTC.

The chain combines TRBV5-1 with TRBJ2-3; D might be TRBD1 (5 bases). Germline loops: CDR1 SGHRS, CDR2 YFSETQ. This CDR3 region has 13 residues. Trimming shortened V by 2 bases and J by 3 bases, and 7 bases separated the two germline ends. In nucleotides, the CDR3 is TGCGCCAGCAGCTTTAGACAGACAGATACGCAGTATTTT. Amino acid sequence: CASSFRQTDTQYF.

The V and J genes are TRBV19 and TRBJ1-2; D might be TRBD1 (6 bases). V gave up 3 bases and J gave up 0 bases, with 17 bases separating them. Germline CDR1 and CDR2: LNHDA and SQIVND (reference sequence). This CDR3 comprises 17 residues. CDR3 region: CASSIRGSPYPNYGYTF. For the CDR3, the DNA is TGTGCCAGTAGTATCAGGGGCTCCCCCTATCCTAACTATGGCTACACCTTC. The whole variable domain, remainder taken from reference TRBV19 and TRBJ1-2, is DGGITQSPKYLFRKEGQNVTLSCEQNLNHDAMYWYRQDPGQGLRLIYYSQIVNDFQKGDIAEGYSVSREKKESFPLTVTSAQKNPTAFYLCASSIRGSPYPNYGYTFGSGTRLTVV.

The chain has TRBV27 and TRBJ2-7; TRBD1 aligns across 9 bases. V was clipped by 2 bases and J by 4 bases; unmatched bases: 9. Per the germline V gene, CDR1 is MNHEY and CDR2 is SMNVEV (reference sequence). CDR3 length: 16 amino acids. CDR3 sequence reads: CASSLEGTGSQYEQYF. Here the CDR3 DNA reads TGTGCCAGCAGTTTAGAGGGGACAGGGAGTCAGTACGAGCAGTACTTC.